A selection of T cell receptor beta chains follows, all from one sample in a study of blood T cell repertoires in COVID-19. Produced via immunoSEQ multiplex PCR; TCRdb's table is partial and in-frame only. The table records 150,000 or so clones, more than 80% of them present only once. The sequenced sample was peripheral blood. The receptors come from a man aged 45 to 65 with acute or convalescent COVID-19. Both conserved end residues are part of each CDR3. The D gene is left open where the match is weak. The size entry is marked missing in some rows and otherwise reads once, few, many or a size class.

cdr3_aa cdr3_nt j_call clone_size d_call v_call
CASSRGGATEAFF TGTGCCAGCAGCAGGGGGGGGGCGACTGAAGCTTTCTTT TRBJ1-1 NA NA TRBV11-1
CASSPGQTYQETQYF TGTGCCAGCAGTCCGGGACAGACGTACCAAGAGACCCAGTACTTC TRBJ2-5 NA TRBD1 TRBV6-2/TRBV6-3
CAISEPGRGGADTQYF TGTGCCATCAGTGAGCCTGGTCGGGGAGGGGCAGATACGCAGTATTTT TRBJ2-3 NA TRBD2 TRBV10-3
CASSTGGLHNQPQHF TGTGCCAGCAGCACGGGGGGTCTCCACAATCAGCCCCAGCATTTT TRBJ1-5 NA NA TRBV5-5
CASSSRQGDSYEQYF TGTGCCAGCTCATCTCGACAGGGGGACTCCTACGAGCAGTACTTC TRBJ2-7 NA TRBD1 TRBV18
CASSARGAREQFF TGTGCCAGCAGCGCCCGGGGGGCGCGGGAGCAGTTCTTC TRBJ2-1 NA NA TRBV7-9
CASSLGTIADTQYF TGTGCCAGCAGCTTGGGAACAATCGCAGATACGCAGTATTTT TRBJ2-3 NA NA TRBV5-4
CASSKVAGVRGEQFF TGTGCCAGTAGTAAGGTAGCGGGAGTGAGAGGGGAGCAGTTCTTC TRBJ2-1 NA TRBD2 TRBV19
CASSLIPGSSYNEQFF TGTGCCAGCAGCTTAATTCCGGGAAGCTCCTACAATGAGCAGTTCTTC TRBJ2-1 NA NA TRBV7-3
CASTVEPNEKLFF TGTGCCAGCACAGTAGAACCCAATGAAAAACTGTTTTTT TRBJ1-4 NA NA TRBV18
CATSIDRSPAKNIQYF TGTGCCACCAGCATCGACAGGAGTCCGGCCAAGAACATTCAGTACTTC TRBJ2-4 NA NA TRBV15
CASSQMRQVTGQFF TGTGCCAGCAGCCAAATGCGTCAAGTGACAGGACAGTTCTTC TRBJ2-1 NA NA TRBV3-1/TRBV3-2
CASSSGGRDPYEQYF TGTGCCAGCAGTTCGGGAGGCAGGGACCCCTACGAGCAGTACTTC TRBJ2-7 NA TRBD2 TRBV5-8
CASSPQGSKANEQFF TGTGCCAGTAGTCCGCAGGGTAGCAAAGCCAATGAGCAGTTCTTC TRBJ2-1 NA NA TRBV19
CASSSRGTGNYGYTF TGCGCCAGCAGCTCCCGGGGGACGGGGAACTATGGCTACACCTTC TRBJ1-2 NA NA TRBV4-3
CASSVVGTAPGELFF TGTGCCAGCAGCGTAGTGGGGACAGCCCCCGGGGAGCTGTTTTTT TRBJ2-2 NA TRBD1 TRBV9
CASSQTGNTGELFF TGCGCCAGCAGCCAGACGGGGAACACCGGGGAGCTGTTTTTT TRBJ2-2 NA NA TRBV4-3
CASRQGLAGSQYF TGTGCCAGCAGGCAAGGACTAGCGGGCTCCCAGTATTTT TRBJ2-3 NA TRBD2 TRBV28
CASSLLFTEAFF TGTGCCAGCAGCCTTTTATTCACTGAAGCTTTCTTT TRBJ1-1 NA NA TRBV7-2
CASTFRGGGGYTF TGTGCCAGCACCTTTAGAGGGGGCGGTGGCTACACCTTC TRBJ1-2 NA TRBD1 TRBV5-6
CASSSPGTSGYNEQFF TGTGCCAGCAGCTCGCCCGGGACTAGCGGATACAATGAGCAGTTCTTC TRBJ2-1 NA TRBD2 TRBV7-3
CASSPGRGVENEQYF TGTGCCAGCTCCCCCGGTCGGGGGGTCGAAAACGAGCAGTACTTC TRBJ2-7 NA TRBD2 TRBV18
CASSFSPFEVGNQPQHF TGTGCCAGCAGTTTCTCCCCTTTTGAGGTGGGCAATCAGCCCCAGCATTTT TRBJ1-5 NA NA TRBV28
CATAQRFESPLHF TGTGCCACCGCGCAGAGGTTCGAGTCACCCCTCCACTTT TRBJ1-6 NA NA TRBV27
CASSQLIDTEAFF TGTGCCAGCAGCCAACTAATTGACACTGAAGCTTTCTTT TRBJ1-1 NA NA TRBV16
CASSETRGNNQPQHF TGTGCCAGCAGTGAGACCAGGGGAAACAATCAGCCCCAGCATTTT TRBJ1-5 NA NA TRBV28
CASSLTSGTGSTEAFF TGCGCCAGCAGCCTAACTTCCGGGACAGGGTCCACTGAAGCTTTCTTT TRBJ1-1 NA TRBD1 TRBV5-1
CASSPTEETQYF TGTGCCAGCAGTCCGACAGAAGAGACCCAGTACTTC TRBJ2-5 NA NA TRBV12-3/TRBV12-4
CASSLGAGAPVWGNTIYF TGTGCCAGCAGCTTAGGAGCGGGGGCGCCGGTATGGGGAAACACCATATATTTT TRBJ1-3 few NA TRBV7-2
CASSPTGGSNMNTEAFF TGCGCCAGCAGCCCGACAGGGGGCTCCAACATGAACACTGAAGCTTTCTTT TRBJ1-1 NA TRBD1 TRBV4-1
CASSNEQGGNQPQHF TGTGCCAGCAGTAATGAACAGGGGGGCAATCAGCCCCAGCATTTT TRBJ1-5 NA TRBD1 TRBV6-5
CASSLGLAGGSYEQYF TGCGCCAGCAGCTTGGGACTAGCGGGAGGCTCCTACGAGCAGTACTTC TRBJ2-7 NA TRBD2 TRBV5-1
CASSFWTGNNSPLHF TGTGCCAGCAGCTTCTGGACAGGGAATAATTCACCCCTCCACTTT TRBJ1-6 NA TRBD1 TRBV7-2
CASRYGTSGTSVYEQYF TGCGCCAGCAGATACGGGACTAGCGGTACCTCGGTCTACGAGCAGTACTTC TRBJ2-7 NA TRBD2 TRBV5-1
CASSETGGGQPQHF TGTGCCAGTAGTGAGACGGGGGGTGGTCAGCCCCAGCATTTT TRBJ1-5 NA NA TRBV19
CASSPANRGQNEKLFF TGTGCCAGCTCACCGGCCAACAGGGGGCAGAATGAAAAACTGTTTTTT TRBJ1-4 NA TRBD1 TRBV18
CASSYLTSGRVQETQYF TGTGCCAGCAGTTACTTGACTAGCGGGAGGGTCCAAGAGACCCAGTACTTC TRBJ2-5 NA TRBD2 TRBV6-2/TRBV6-3
CASTPRLQGGWPQHF TGTGCCAGCACCCCCCGGTTGCAGGGTGGATGGCCCCAGCATTTT TRBJ1-5 NA NA TRBV28
CSVGQEEGYTF TGCAGCGTTGGGCAGGAGGAAGGCTACACCTTC TRBJ1-2 NA NA TRBV29-1
CASRWARADGYTF TGTGCCAGCCGTTGGGCGAGGGCTGATGGCTACACCTTC TRBJ1-2 NA NA TRBV5-4
CASSLSRTSTDTQYF TGTGCCAGCAGCCTCTCGAGGACTAGCACAGATACGCAGTATTTT TRBJ2-3 NA NA TRBV14
CASSPEGQFTGELFF TGCGCCAGCAGCCCGGAGGGACAGTTCACCGGGGAGCTGTTTTTT TRBJ2-2 NA NA TRBV5-1
CASSPLAGRTDTQYF TGTGCCAGCAGCCCTTTAGCGGGGAGGACAGATACGCAGTATTTT TRBJ2-3 NA TRBD2 TRBV7-2
CSGQTGTEQYF TGCAGCGGCCAGACAGGGACCGAGCAGTACTTC TRBJ2-7 NA TRBD1 TRBV29-1
CASSPSPSGRGYNEQFF TGTGCCAGCAGCCCAAGTCCTAGCGGGAGGGGATACAATGAGCAGTTCTTC TRBJ2-1 NA TRBD2 TRBV11-2
CATSRELPGSTGELFF TGTGCCACCAGCAGAGAACTTCCTGGGAGTACCGGGGAGCTGTTTTTT TRBJ2-2 NA NA TRBV15
CASSSGTSGYNEQFF TGCGCCAGCAGCTCCGGGACTAGCGGTTACAATGAGCAGTTCTTC TRBJ2-1 NA TRBD2 TRBV5-1
CASRQGASNEKLFF TGTGCCAGTAGACAGGGGGCGTCTAATGAAAAACTGTTTTTT TRBJ1-4 NA TRBD1 TRBV19
CAISPRRSEDPDGYTF TGTGCCATCAGTCCTCGGAGGAGCGAAGATCCCGATGGCTACACCTTC TRBJ1-2 once NA TRBV10-3
CATQNPASGEHEQYF TGTGCCACTCAAAATCCGGCTAGCGGAGAGCACGAGCAGTACTTC TRBJ2-7 NA TRBD2 TRBV19
CASSVAPRANSNYGYTF TGTGCCAGCAGCGTAGCCCCCAGGGCCAACTCTAACTATGGCTACACCTTC TRBJ1-2 NA NA TRBV9
CATSEERDFETQYF TGTGCCACCAGTGAGGAGCGGGACTTCGAGACCCAGTACTTC TRBJ2-5 NA TRBD2 TRBV24-1
CASSPTSDSGYTF TGTGCCAGCTCACCAACCTCGGACAGTGGCTACACCTTC TRBJ1-2 NA NA TRBV18
CASSADRGGEAFF TGTGCCAGCAGTGCAGACAGGGGCGGCGAAGCTTTCTTT TRBJ1-1 once TRBD1 TRBV27
CSVVPGDRGYGYTF TGCAGCGTTGTCCCGGGGGACAGGGGTTATGGCTACACCTTC TRBJ1-2 NA TRBD1 TRBV29-1
CASSSRGAGRPYEQYF TGTGCCAGCAGCTCCAGGGGGGCGGGAAGGCCCTACGAGCAGTACTTC TRBJ2-7 NA NA TRBV11-3
CASSADRLSGANVLTF TGTGCCAGCAGCGCTGACAGACTCTCTGGGGCCAACGTCCTGACTTTC TRBJ2-6 NA NA TRBV11-1